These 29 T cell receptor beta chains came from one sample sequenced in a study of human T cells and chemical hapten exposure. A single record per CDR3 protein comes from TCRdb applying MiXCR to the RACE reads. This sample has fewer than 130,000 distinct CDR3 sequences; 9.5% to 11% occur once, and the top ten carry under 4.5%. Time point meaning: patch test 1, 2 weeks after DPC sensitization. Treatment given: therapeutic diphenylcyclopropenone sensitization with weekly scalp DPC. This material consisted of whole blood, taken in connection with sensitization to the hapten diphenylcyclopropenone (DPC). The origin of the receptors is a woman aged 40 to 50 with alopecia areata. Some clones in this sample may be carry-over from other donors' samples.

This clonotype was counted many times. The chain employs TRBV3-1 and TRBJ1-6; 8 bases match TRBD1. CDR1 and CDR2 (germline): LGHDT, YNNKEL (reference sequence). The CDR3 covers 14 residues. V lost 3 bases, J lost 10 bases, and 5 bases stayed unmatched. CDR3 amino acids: CASSQVQGESPLHF. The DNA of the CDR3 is TGTGCCAGCAGCCAGGTACAGGGGGAATCACCCCTCCACTTT.

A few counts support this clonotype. CDR3: CASSEMGRGVDTQYF. The CDR3 coding sequence is TGCGCCAGCAGTGAGATGGGGAGAGGGGTAGATACGCAGTATTTT. This chain uses TRBV10-2 with TRBJ2-3, with D perhaps being TRBD1 or TRBD2 (5 bases each). V was pared by 2 bases and J by 5 bases, with 14 bases between. CDR1 and CDR2 (germline): WSHSY, SAAADI. This CDR3 contains 15 residues.

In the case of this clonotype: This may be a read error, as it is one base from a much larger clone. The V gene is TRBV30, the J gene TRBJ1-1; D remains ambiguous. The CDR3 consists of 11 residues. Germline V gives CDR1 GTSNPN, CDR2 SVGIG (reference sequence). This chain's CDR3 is CSWSQAPEAFF. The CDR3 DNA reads TGTTCCTGGAGTCAGGCTCCTGAAGCTTTCTTT.

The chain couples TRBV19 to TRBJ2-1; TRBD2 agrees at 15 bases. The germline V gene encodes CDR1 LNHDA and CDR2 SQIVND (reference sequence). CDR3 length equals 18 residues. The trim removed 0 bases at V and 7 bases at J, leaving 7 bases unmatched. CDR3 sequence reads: CASSIDFLGTSGRNEQFF. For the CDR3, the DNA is TGTGCCAGTAGTATAGATTTTCTCGGGACTAGCGGGAGGAATGAGCAGTTCTTC.

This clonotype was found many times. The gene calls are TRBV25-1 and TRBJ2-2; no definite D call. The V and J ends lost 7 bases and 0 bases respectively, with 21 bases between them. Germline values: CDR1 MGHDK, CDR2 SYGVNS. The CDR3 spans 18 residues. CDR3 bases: TGTGCCAGCACCCCCCCCGGGCATGGCTATACGAACACCGGGGAGCTGTTTTTT. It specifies CASTPPGHGYTNTGELFF.

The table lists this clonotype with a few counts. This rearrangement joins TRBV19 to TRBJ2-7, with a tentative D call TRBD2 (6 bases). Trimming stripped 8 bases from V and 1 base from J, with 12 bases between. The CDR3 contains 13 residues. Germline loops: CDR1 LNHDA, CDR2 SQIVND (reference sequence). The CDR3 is CASSPGLSYEQYF. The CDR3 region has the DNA TGTGCCAGTTCTCCCGGACTATCCTACGAGCAGTACTTC.

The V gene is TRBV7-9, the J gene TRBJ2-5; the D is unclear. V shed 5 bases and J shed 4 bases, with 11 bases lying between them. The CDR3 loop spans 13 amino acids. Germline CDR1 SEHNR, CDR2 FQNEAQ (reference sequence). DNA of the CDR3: TGTGCCAGCAGCCCGACGGCCCCAGAGACCCAGTACTTC. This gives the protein CASSPTAPETQYF.

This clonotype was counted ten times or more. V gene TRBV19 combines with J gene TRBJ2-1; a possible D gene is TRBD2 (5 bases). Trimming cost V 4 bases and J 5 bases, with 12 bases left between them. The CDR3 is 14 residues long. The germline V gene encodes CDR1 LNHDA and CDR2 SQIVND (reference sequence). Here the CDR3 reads CASSRTSPDNEQFF. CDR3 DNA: TGTGCCAGTAGTAGAACTAGTCCGGACAATGAGCAGTTCTTC. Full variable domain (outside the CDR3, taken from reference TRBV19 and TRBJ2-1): DGGITQSPKYLFRKEGQNVTLSCEQNLNHDAMYWYRQDPGQGLRLIYYSQIVNDFQKGDIAEGYSVSREKKESFPLTVTSAQKNPTAFYLCASSRTSPDNEQFFGPGTRLTVL.

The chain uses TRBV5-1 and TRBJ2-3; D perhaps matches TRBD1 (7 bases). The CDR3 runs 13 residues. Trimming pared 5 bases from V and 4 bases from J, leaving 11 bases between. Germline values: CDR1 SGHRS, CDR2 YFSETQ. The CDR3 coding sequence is TGCGCCAGCAGTGGAGGGGGCCCAGATACGCAGTATTTT. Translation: CASSGGGPDTQYF.

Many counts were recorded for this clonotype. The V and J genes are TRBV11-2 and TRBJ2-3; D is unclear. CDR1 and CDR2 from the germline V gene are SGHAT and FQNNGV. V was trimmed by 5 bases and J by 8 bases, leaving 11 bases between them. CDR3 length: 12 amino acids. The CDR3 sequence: CASSPGKGTQYF. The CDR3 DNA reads TGTGCCAGCAGCCCCGGCAAGGGTACGCAGTATTTT.

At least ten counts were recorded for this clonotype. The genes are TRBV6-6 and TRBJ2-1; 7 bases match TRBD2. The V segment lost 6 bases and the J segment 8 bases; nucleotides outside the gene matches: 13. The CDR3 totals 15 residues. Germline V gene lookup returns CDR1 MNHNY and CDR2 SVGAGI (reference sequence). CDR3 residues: CASSGGRARVDEQFF. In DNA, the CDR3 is TGTGCCAGCAGCGGGGGGAGGGCGCGTGTGGATGAGCAGTTCTTC.

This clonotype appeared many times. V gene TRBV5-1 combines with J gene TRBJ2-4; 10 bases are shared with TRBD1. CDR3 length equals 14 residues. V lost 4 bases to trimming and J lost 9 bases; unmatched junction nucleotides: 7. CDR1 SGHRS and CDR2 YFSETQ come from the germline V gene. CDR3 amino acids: CASSAPGQGGIQYF. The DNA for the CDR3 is TGCGCCAGCAGCGCCCCAGGACAGGGGGGCATTCAGTACTTC.

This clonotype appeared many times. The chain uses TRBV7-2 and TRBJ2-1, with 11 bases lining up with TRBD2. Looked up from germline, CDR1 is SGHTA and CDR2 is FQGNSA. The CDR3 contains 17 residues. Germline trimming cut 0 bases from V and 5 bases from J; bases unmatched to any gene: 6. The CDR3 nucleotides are TGTGCCAGCAGCTTAGCGCGGGTGGGACTAGCGGACAATGAGCAGTTCTTC. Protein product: CASSLARVGLADNEQFF.

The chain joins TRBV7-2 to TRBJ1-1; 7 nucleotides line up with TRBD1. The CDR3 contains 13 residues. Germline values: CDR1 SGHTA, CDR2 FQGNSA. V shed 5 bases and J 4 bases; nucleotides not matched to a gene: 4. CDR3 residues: CASSMTGLTEAFF. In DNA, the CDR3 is TGTGCCAGCAGCATGACAGGGCTCACTGAAGCTTTCTTT.

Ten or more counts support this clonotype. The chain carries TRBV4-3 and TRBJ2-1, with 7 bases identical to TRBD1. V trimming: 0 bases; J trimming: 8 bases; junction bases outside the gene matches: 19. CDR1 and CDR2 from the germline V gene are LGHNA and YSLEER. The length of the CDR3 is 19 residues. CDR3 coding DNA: TGCGCCAGCAGCCAAGAAATAGGGTCGGCGAACAGGGGCGGCGATGAGCAGTTCTTC. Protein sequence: CASSQEIGSANRGGDEQFF.

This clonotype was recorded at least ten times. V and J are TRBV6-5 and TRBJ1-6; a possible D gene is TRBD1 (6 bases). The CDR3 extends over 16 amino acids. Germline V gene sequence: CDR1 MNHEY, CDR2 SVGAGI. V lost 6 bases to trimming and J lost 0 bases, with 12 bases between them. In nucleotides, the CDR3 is TGTGCCAGCAGGGTAGGACAGAGCTCCTATAATTCACCCCTCCACTTT. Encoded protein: CASRVGQSSYNSPLHF.

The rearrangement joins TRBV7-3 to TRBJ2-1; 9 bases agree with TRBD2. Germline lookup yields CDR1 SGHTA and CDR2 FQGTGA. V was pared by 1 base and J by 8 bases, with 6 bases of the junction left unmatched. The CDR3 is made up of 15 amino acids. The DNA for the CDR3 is TGTGCCAGCAGCTTAATGGCTAGCGGGGCCGATGAGCAGTTCTTC. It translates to CASSLMASGADEQFF.

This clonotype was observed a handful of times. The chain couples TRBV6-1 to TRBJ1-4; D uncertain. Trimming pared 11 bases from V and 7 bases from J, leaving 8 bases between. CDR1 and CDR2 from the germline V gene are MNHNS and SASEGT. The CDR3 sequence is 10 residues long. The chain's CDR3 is CAALREKLFF. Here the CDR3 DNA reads TGTGCCGCCCTACGTGAAAAACTGTTTTTT.

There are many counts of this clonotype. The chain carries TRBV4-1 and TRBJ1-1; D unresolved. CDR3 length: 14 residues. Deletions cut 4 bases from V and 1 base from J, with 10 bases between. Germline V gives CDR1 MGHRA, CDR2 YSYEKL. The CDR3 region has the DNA TGCGCCAGCAGCCTTCATGTCGGGAACACTGAAGCTTTCTTT. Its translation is CASSLHVGNTEAFF.

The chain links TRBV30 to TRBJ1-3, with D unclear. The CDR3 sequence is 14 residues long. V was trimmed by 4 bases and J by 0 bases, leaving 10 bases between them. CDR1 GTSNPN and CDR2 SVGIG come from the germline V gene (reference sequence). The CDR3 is CAWNPATSGNTIYF. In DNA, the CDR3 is TGTGCCTGGAACCCGGCCACCTCTGGAAACACCATATATTTT.

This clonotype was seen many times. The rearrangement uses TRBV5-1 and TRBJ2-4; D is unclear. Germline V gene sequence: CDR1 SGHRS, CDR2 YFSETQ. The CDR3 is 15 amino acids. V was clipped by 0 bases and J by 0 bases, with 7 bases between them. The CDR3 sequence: CASSLGEVAKNIQYF. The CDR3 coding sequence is TGCGCCAGCAGCTTGGGCGAGGTAGCCAAAAACATTCAGTACTTC.

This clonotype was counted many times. In nucleotides, the CDR3 is TGTGCCTGGAGTGTACGCAAAGGGGGCAATCAGCCCCAGCATTTT. Translating it yields CAWSVRKGGNQPQHF. This chain connects TRBV30 to TRBJ1-5, with TRBD1 as a possible D gene (5 bases). Trimming removed 0 bases from V and 2 bases from J, with 11 bases in between. This CDR3 spans 15 amino acids. The germline V gene encodes CDR1 GTSNPN and CDR2 SVGIG (reference sequence).

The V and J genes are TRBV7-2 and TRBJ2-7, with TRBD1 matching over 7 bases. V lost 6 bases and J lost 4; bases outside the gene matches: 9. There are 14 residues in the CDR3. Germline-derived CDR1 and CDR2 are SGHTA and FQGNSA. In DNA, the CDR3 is TGTGCCAGCAGGAGGGGGCTACCGGCTTACGAGCAGTACTTC. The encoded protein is CASRRGLPAYEQYF.

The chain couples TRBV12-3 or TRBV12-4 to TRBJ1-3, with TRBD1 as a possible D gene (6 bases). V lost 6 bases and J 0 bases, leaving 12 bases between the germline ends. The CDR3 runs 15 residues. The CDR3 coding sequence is TGTGCCAGCAGGGACCAGGGGTTCTCTGGAAACACCATATATTTT. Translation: CASRDQGFSGNTIYF.

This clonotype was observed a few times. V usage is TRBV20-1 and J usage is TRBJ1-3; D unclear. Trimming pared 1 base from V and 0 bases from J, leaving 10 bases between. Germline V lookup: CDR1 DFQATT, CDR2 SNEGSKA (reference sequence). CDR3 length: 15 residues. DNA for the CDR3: TGCAGTGCTAGAGCGGCGCACCTCTCTGGAAACACCATATATTTT. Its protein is CSARAAHLSGNTIYF.

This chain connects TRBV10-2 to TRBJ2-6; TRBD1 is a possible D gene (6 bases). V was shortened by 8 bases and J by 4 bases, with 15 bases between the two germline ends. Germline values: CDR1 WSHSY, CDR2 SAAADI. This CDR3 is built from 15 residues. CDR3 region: CASWRGQIGANVLTF. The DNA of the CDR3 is TGCGCCAGCTGGAGAGGACAGATCGGGGCCAACGTCCTGACTTTC.

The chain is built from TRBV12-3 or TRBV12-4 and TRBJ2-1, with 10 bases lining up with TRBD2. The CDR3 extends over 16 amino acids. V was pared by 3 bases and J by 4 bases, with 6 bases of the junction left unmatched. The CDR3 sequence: CASSFLGTSVYNEQFF. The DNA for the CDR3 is TGTGCCAGCAGTTTTCTCGGGACTAGCGTATACAATGAGCAGTTCTTC.

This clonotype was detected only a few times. CDR3: CASSQAGTGVPSYEQYF. The CDR3 coding sequence is TGTGCCAGCAGCCAAGCGGGGACAGGGGTCCCTTCCTACGAGCAGTACTTC. This sequence joins TRBV3-1 and TRBJ2-7, with 10 positions matching TRBD1. The V gene's germline CDR1 is LGHDT and CDR2 YNNKEL (reference sequence). The CDR3 extends over 17 amino acids. V shed 1 base, J shed 1 base, and the junction held 7 bases outside the gene matches.

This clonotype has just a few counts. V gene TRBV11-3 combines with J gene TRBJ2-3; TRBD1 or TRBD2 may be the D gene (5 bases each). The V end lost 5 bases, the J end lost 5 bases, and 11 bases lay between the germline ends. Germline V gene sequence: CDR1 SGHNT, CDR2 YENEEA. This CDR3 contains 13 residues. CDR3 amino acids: CASSPGTEDTQYF. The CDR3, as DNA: TGTGCCAGCAGCCCCGGGACGGAAGATACGCAGTATTTT.